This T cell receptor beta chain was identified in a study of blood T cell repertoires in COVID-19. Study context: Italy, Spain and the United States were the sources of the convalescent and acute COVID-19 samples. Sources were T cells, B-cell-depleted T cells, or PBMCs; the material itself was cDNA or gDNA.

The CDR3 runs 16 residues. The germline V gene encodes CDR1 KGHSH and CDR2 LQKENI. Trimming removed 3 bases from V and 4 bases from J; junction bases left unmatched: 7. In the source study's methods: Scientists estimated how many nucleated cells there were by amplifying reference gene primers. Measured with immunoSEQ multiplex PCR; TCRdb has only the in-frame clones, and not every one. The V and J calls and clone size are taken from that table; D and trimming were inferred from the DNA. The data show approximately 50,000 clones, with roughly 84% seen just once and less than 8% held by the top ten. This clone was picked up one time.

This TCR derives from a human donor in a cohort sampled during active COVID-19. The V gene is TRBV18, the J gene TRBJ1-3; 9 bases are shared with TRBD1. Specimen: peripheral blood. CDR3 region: CASSPPGTGSGNTIYF. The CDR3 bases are TGTGCCAGCTCACCCCCCGGGACAGGGTCAGGAAACACCATATATTTT.